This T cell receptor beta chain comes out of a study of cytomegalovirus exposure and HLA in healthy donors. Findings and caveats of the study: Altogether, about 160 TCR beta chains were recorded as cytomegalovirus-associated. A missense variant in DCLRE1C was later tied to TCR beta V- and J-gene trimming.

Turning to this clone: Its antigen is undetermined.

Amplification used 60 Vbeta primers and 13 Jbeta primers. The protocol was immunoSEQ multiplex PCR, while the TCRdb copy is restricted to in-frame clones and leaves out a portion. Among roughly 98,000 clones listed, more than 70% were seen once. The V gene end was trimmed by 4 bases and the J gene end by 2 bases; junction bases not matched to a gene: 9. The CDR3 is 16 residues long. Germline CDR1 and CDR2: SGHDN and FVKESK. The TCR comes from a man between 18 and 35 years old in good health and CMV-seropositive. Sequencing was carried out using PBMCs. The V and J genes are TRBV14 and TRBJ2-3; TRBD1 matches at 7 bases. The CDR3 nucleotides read TGTGCCAGCAGCCCGAGGACAGGTCTTATCACAGATACGCAGTATTTT. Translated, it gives CASSPRTGLITDTQYF.